This T cell receptor (beta chain) was documented in a study of cytomegalovirus exposure and HLA in healthy donors. PCR was performed using 60 Vbeta and 13 Jbeta primers. Here immunoSEQ multiplex PCR was the method, and the copy in TCRdb shows in-frame clones only, minus some. Among 85,000 to 130,000 clones listed, around 82% were seen once. CDR3 length equals 15 residues. CDR1 SGDLS and CDR2 YYNGEE come from the germline V gene. V shed 0 bases and J 1 base; nucleotides not matched to a gene: 4. The sample consisted of PBMCs. The chain is built from TRBV9 and TRBJ2-7, with TRBD1 matching over 7 bases. The receptor comes from a woman aged 50 to 60 in good health and CMV-seropositive. This CDR3 is CASSVGQDRSYEQYF. CDR3 in DNA: TGTGCCAGCAGCGTAGGTCAGGACAGGTCCTACGAGCAGTACTTC. Full variable domain (remainder filled in from reference TRBV9 and TRBJ2-7): DSGVTQTPKHLITATGQRVTLRCSPRSGDLSVYWYQQSLDQGLQFLIQYYNGEERAKGNILERFSAQQFPDLHSELNLSSLELGDSALYFCASSVGQDRSYEQYFGPGTRLTVT.